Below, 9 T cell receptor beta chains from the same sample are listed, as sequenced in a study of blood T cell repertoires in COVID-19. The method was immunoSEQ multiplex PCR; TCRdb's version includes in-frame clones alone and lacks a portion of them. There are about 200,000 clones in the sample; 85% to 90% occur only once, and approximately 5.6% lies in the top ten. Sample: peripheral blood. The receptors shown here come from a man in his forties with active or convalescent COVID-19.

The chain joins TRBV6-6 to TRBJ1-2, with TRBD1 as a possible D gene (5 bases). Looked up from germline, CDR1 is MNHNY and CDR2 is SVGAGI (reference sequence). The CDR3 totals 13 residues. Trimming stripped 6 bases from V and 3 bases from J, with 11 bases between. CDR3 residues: CASRGGVYYGYTF. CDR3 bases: TGTGCCAGCAGGGGGGGGGTTTACTATGGCTACACCTTC.

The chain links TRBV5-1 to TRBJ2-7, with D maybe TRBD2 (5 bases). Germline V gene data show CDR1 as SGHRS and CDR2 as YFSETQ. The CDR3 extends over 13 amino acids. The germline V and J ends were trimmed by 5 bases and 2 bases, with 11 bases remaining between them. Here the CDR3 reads CASRAGVTYEQYF. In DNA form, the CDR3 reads TGCGCCAGCAGGGCCGGGGTGACCTACGAGCAGTACTTC.

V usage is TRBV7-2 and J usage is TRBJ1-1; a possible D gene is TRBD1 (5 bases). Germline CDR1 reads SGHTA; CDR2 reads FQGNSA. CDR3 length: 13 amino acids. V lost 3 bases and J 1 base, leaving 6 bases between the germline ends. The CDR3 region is CASSLDKNTEAFF. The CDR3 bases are TGTGCCAGCAGCTTGGACAAGAACACTGAAGCTTTCTTT. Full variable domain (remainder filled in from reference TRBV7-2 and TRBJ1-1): GAGVSQSPSNKVTEKGKDVELRCDPISGHTALYWYRQSLGQGLEFLIYFQGNSAPDKSGLPSDRFSAERTGGSVSTLTIQRTQQEDSAVYLCASSLDKNTEAFFGQGTRLTVV.

The CDR3 sequence: CASSYQGQGGGELFF. The CDR3 DNA reads TGCGCCAGCAGCTACCAGGGACAGGGTGGCGGGGAGCTGTTTTTT. V and J are TRBV5-1 and TRBJ2-2, with 9 bases matching TRBD1. From germline, CDR1 is SGHRS and CDR2 YFSETQ. J gave up 7 bases and V 3 bases, and 7 bases lay outside the gene matches. The CDR3 has 15 amino acids.

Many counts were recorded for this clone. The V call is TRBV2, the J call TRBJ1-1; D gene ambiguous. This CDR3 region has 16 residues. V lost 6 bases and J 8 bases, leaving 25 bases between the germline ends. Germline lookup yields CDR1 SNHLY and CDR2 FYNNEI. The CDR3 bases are TGTGCCAGCAGCCCCCGGGAAAGCAGATTATCTGCAGAAGCTTTCTTT. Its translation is CASSPRESRLSAEAFF.

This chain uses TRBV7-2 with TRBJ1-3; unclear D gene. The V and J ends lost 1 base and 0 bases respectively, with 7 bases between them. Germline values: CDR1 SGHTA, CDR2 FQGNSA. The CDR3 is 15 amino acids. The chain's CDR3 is CASSLVRVSGNTIYF. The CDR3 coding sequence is TGTGCCAGCAGCTTAGTCCGTGTCTCTGGAAACACCATATATTTT.

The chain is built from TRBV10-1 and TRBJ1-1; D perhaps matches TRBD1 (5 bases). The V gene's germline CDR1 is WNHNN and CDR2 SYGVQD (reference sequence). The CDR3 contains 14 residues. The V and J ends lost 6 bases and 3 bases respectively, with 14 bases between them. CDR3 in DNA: TGCGCCAGCAGGGCAGAAGGGGATTACACTGAAGCTTTCTTT. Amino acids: CASRAEGDYTEAFF.

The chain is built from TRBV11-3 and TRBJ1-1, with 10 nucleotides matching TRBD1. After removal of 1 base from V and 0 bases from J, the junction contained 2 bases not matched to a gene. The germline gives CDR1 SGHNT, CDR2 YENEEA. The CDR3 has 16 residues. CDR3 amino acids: CASSLGTGGLNTEAFF. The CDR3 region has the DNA TGTGCCAGCAGCTTAGGGACAGGGGGTTTGAACACTGAAGCTTTCTTT.

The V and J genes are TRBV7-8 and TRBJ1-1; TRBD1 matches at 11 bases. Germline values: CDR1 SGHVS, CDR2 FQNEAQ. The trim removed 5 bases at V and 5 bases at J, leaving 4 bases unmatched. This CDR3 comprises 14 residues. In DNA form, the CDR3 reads TGTGCCAGCAGCCCGGGACAGGGGGTTACTGAAGCTTTCTTT. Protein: CASSPGQGVTEAFF.